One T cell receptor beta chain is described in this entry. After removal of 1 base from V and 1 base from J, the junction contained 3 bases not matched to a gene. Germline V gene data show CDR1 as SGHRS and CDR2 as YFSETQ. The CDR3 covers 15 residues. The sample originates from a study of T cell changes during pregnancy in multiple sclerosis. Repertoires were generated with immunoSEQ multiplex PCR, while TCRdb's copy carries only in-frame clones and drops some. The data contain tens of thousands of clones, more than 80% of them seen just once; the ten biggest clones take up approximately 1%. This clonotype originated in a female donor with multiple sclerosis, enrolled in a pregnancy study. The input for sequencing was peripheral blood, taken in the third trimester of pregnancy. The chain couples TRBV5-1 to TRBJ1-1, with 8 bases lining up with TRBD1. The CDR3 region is CASSLSTGENTEAFF. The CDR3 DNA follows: TGCGCCAGCAGCTTGTCGACAGGGGAGAACACTGAAGCTTTCTTT.